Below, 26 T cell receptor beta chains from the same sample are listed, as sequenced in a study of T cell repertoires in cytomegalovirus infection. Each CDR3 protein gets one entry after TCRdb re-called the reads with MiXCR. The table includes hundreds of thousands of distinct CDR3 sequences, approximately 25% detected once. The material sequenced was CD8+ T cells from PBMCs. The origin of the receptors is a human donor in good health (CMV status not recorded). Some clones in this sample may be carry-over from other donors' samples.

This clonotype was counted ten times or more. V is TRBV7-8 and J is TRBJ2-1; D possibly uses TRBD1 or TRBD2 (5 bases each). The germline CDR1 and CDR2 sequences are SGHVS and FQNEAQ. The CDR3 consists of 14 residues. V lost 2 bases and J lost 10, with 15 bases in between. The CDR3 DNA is TGTGCCAGCAGCTTAAACGTCTTACGGGACGAGCAGTTCTTC. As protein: CASSLNVLRDEQFF.

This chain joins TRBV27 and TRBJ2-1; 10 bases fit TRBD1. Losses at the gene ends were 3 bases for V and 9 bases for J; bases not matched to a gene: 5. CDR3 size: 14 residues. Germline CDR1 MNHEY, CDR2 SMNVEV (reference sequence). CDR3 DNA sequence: TGTGCCAGCAGTTTCCCGACAGGGGGCGGTGAGCAGTTCTTC. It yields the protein CASSFPTGGGEQFF.

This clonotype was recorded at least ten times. The CDR3 loop reads CASSLFGTSTTSQFF. The CDR3 DNA follows: TGTGCCAGCAGCTTATTCGGGACTAGCACGACCTCGCAGTTCTTC. The chain combines TRBV7-2 with TRBJ2-1; 9 nucleotides align to TRBD2. Germline assignment: CDR1 SGHTA and CDR2 FQGNSA. CDR3 length: 15 residues. J lost 12 bases, V lost 2 bases, and 11 bases had no gene match.

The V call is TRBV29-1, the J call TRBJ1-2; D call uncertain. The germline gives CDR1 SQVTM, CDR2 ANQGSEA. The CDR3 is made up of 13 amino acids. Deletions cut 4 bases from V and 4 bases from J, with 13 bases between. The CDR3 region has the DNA TGCAGCGTTGTATGGGGATCCCCCTATGGCTACACCTTC. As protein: CSVVWGSPYGYTF.

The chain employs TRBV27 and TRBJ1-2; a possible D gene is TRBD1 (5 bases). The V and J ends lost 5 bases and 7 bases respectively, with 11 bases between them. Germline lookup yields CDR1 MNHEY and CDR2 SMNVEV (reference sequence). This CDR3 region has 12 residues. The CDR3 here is CASSAMGVGYTF. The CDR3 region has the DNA TGTGCCAGCAGTGCGATGGGGGTTGGCTACACCTTC.

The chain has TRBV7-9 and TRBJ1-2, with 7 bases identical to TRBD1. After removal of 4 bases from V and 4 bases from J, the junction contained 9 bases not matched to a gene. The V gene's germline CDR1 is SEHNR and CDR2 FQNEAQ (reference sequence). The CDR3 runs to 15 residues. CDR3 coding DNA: TGTGCCAGCAGCTCCCCGGGGGACAGAAGCTATGGCTACACCTTC. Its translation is CASSSPGDRSYGYTF.

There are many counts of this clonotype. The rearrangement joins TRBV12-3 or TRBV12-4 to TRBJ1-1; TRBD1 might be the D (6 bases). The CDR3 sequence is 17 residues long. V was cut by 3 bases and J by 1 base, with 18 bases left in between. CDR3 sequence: CASSLSERTDRNTEAFF. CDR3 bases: TGTGCCAGCAGTTTGTCTGAAAGGACAGACCGGAACACTGAAGCTTTCTTT.

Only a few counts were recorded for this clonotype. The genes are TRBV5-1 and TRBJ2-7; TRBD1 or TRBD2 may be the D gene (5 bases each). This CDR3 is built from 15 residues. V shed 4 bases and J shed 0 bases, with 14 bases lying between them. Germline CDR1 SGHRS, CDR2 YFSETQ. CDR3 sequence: CASSPTGRDSYEQYF. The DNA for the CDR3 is TGCGCCAGCAGCCCCACGGGACGGGACTCCTACGAGCAGTACTTC.

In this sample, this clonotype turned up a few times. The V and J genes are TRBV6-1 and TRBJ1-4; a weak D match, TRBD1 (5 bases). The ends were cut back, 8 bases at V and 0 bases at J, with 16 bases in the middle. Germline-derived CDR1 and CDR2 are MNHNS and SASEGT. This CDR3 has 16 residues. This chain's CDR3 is CASRGLDRTTNEKLFF. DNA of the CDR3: TGTGCCAGCCGCGGCTTAGACAGAACAACTAATGAAAAACTGTTTTTT.

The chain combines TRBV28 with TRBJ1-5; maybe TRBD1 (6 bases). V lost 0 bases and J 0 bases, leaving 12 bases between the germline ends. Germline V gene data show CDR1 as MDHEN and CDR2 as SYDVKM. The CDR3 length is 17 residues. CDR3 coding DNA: TGTGCCAGCAGTTTATGGGGGACAAGGGATAGCAATCAGCCCCAGCATTTT. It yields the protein CASSLWGTRDSNQPQHF.

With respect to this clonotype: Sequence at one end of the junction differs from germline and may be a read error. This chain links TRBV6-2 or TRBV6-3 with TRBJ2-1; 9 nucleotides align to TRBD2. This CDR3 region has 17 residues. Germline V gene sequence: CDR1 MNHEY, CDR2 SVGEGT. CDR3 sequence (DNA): TGTGCCAGCGGTTACCCTCGACAGGGCGGGAGGGACAATGAGCAGTTCTTC. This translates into CASGYPRQGGRDNEQFF.

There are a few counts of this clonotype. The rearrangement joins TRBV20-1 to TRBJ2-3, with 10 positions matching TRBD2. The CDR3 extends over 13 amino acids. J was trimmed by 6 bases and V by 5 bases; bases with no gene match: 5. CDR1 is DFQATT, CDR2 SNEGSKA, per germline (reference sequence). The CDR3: CSAYPSGGDTQYF. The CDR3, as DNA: TGCAGTGCTTACCCTAGCGGGGGTGATACGCAGTATTTT.

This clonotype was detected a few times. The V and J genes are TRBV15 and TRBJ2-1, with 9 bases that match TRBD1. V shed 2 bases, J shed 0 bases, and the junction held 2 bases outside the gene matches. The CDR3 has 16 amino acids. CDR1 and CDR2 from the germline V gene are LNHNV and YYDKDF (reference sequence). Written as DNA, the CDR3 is TGTGCCACCAGCAGACCGGGACAGGGCTCCTACAATGAGCAGTTCTTC. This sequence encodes CATSRPGQGSYNEQFF.

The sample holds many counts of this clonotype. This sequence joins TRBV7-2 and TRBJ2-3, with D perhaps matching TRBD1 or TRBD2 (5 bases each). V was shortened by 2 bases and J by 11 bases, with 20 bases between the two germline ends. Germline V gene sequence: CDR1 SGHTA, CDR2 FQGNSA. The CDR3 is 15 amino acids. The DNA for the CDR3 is TGTGCCAGCAGCTTATTAGCAATGGGACCTCCACTGCAGTATTTT. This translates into CASSLLAMGPPLQYF.

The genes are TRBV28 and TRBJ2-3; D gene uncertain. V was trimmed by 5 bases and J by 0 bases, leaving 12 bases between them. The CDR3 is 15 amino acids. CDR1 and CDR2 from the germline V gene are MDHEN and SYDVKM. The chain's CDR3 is CASSPHDSSTDTQYF. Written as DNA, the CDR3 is TGTGCCAGCAGTCCACATGATTCTAGCACAGATACGCAGTATTTT.

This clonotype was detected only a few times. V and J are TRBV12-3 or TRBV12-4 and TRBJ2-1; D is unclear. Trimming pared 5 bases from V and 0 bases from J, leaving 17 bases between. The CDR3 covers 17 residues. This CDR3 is CASSLPARTISYNEQFF. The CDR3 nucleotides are TGTGCCAGCAGTCTCCCGGCCCGAACCATCTCCTACAATGAGCAGTTCTTC.

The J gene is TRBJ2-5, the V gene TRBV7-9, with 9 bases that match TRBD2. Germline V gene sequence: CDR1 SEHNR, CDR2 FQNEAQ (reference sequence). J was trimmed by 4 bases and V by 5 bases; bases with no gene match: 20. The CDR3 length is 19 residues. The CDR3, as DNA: TGTGCCAGCAGCCCCCCGGGCGGGGGGGCCCTGGCTAAAGGAGAGACCCAGTACTTC. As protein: CASSPPGGGALAKGETQYF.

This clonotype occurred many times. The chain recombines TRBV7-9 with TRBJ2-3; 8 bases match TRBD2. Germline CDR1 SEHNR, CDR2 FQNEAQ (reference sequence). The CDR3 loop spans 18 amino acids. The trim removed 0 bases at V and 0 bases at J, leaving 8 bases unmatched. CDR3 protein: CASSLALASGPSTDTQYF. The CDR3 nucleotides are TGTGCCAGCAGCTTAGCATTGGCTAGCGGGCCTAGCACAGATACGCAGTATTTT.

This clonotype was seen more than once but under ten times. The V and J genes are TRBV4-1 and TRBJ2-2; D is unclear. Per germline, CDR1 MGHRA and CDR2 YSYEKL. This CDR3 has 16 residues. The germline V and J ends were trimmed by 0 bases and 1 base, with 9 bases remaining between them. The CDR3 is CASSQDSFENTGELFF. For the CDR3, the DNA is TGCGCCAGCAGCCAAGACTCTTTCGAGAACACCGGGGAGCTGTTTTTT.

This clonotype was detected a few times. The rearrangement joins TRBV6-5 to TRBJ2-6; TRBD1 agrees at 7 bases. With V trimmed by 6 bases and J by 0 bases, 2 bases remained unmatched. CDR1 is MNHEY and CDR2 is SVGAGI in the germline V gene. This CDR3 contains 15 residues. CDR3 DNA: TGTGCCAGCAGGTGGGACAGCTCTGGGGCCAACGTCCTGACTTTC. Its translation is CASRWDSSGANVLTF.

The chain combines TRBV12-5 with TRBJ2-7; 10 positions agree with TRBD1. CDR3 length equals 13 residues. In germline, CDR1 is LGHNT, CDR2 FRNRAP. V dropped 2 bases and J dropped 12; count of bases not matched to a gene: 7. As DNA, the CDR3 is TGTGCTAGTGGTTTGCCGGGACAGGGGTGGCGGTACTTC. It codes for CASGLPGQGWRYF. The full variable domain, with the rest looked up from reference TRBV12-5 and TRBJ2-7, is DARVTQTPRHKVTEMGQEVTMRCQPILGHNTVFWYRQTMMQGLELLAYFRNRAPLDDSGMPKDRFSAEMPDATLATLKIQPSEPRDSAVYFCASGLPGQGWRYFGPGTRLTVT.

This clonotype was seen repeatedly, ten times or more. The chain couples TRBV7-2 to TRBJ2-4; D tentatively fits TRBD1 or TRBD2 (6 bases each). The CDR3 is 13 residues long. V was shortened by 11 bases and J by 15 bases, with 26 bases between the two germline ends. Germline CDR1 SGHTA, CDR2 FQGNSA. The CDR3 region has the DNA TGTGCCCCTTCCCGAGGGGGGCCGCTGGGTCTGTACTTC. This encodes CAPSRGGPLGLYF.

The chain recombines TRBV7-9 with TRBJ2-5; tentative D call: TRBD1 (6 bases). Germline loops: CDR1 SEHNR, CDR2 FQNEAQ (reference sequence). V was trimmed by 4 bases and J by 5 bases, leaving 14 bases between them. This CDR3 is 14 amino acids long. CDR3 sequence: CASSSHRDTETQYF. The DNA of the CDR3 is TGTGCCAGCAGCTCCCACAGGGATACGGAGACCCAGTACTTC.

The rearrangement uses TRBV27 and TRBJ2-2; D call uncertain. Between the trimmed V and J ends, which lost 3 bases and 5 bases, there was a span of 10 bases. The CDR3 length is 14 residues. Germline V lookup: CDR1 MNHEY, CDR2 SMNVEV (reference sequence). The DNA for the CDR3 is TGTGCCAGCAGTTTTCAAGCGATAACCGGGGAGCTGTTTTTT. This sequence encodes CASSFQAITGELFF.

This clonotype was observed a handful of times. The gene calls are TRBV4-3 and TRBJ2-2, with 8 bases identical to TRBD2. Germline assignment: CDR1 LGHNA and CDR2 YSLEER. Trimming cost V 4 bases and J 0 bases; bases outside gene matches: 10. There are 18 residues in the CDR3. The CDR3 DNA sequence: TGCGCCAGCAGCCTCCTGTGGATAGCGGGGACGAACACCGGGGAGCTGTTTTTT. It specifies CASSLLWIAGTNTGELFF.

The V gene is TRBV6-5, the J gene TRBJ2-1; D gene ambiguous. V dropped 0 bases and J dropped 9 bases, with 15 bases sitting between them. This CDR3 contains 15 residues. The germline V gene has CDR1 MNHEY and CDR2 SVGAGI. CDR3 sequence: CASSYSVGETGEQFF. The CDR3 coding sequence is TGTGCCAGCAGTTACTCCGTCGGCGAAACTGGTGAGCAGTTCTTC.